The 5 T cell receptor beta chains given below trace back to one sample, sequenced in a study of T-cell memory formation after mild COVID-19. TCRdb recomputed calls from the 5' RACE reads with MiXCR, one row per CDR3 protein. The sample consists of hundreds of thousands of distinct CDR3 sequences, 12% to 15% of them appearing once. The source material was PBMCs or a T cell subset sorted from them (not recorded which). These receptors were collected from a man between 18 and 29 years old who had mild COVID-19 (a few samples of this study predate the infection). Cell type and time point are not known.

This clonotype was found a few times. The rearrangement links TRBV18 to TRBJ2-7; TRBD1 matches 7 bases. The junction had 5 bases not matched to a gene; V was cut back by 5 bases and J by 4 bases. CDR1 KGHSH and CDR2 LQKENI come from the germline V gene. The CDR3 has 13 residues. CDR3 in amino acids: CASSTGTVYEQYV. The CDR3 bases are TGTGCCAGCTCAACCGGGACAGTTTACGAGCAGTACGTC.

This clonotype has a count of ten or more. The chain links TRBV5-6 to TRBJ2-3; 10 bases are a match to TRBD2. CDR1 SGHDT and CDR2 YYEEEE come from the germline V gene. The CDR3 contains 16 residues. Unmatched junction bases numbered 11, after V lost 5 bases and J lost 5 bases. The CDR3 spells CASRAQASGGIDTQYF. DNA for the CDR3: TGTGCCAGCAGAGCGCAGGCTAGCGGGGGTATAGATACGCAGTATTTT.

This clonotype was detected ten times or more. The chain couples TRBV12-3 or TRBV12-4 to TRBJ2-1; perhaps TRBD2 as D (5 bases). Trimming shortened V by 6 bases and J by 4 bases, and 13 bases separated the two germline ends. The CDR3 sequence is 14 residues long. In DNA form, the CDR3 reads TGTGCCAGCAGCCCCCGGGGAGATTACAATGAGCAGTTCTTC. The encoded protein is CASSPRGDYNEQFF.

V and J are TRBV6-5 and TRBJ2-7, with D possibly being TRBD1 (5 bases). This CDR3 contains 16 residues. Trimming took off 1 base at V and 4 bases at J, with 17 bases between the two ends. Germline V gene data show CDR1 as MNHEY and CDR2 as SVGAGI. The CDR3 coding sequence is TGTGCCAGCAGTTACTTCGAAGGGGCGGAACTATACGAGCAGTACTTC. Its translation: CASSYFEGAELYEQYF.

This chain links TRBV6-5 with TRBJ2-5; 11 bases are a match to TRBD2. Germline values: CDR1 MNHEY, CDR2 SVGAGI. The CDR3 covers 15 residues. The trim removed 5 bases at V and 5 bases at J, leaving 7 bases unmatched. DNA of the CDR3: TGTGCCAGCAGTAAGACTAGCGGGGTGGGGGAGACCCAGTACTTC. The encoded protein is CASSKTSGVGETQYF.